This is a list of T cell receptor beta chains from one sample in a study of cytomegalovirus exposure and HLA in healthy donors. Profiled with immunoSEQ multiplex PCR; TCRdb holds only in-frame clones, not every one. The profile shows 95,000 to 150,000 clones, around 72% of them singletons. Specimen: PBMCs. All receptors derive from a woman aged 50 to 65 in good health and CMV-seropositive. Each CDR3 is given with its conserved first and last residue. A D gene is named only where the DNA matches it firmly. Clone size, where shown, is once, few, many, or a class for clones that have expanded.

J,D,size,V,CDR3,DNA
TRBJ2-7,.,.,TRBV2,CASIKAPSSEQYF,TGTGCCAGCATCAAGGCACCTAGTAGCGAGCAGTACTTC
TRBJ1-1,TRBD1,.,TRBV4-1,CASSQDGTGRLKSEAFF,TGCGCCAGCAGCCAAGATGGGACAGGGAGATTGAAATCTGAAGCTTTCTTT
TRBJ1-4,.,once,TRBV2,CASSDWEEGEKLFF,TGTGCCAGCAGTGACTGGGAGGAGGGTGAAAAACTGTTTTTT
TRBJ2-3,.,.,TRBV30,CAWSVAGATQYF,TGTGCCTGGAGTGTTGCAGGGGCTACGCAGTATTTT
TRBJ2-3,.,.,TRBV5-6,CASSLAGYTDTQYF,TGTGCCAGCAGCTTGGCGGGTTACACAGATACGCAGTATTTT
TRBJ1-1,.,.,TRBV7-9,CSSSLVPLNTEAFF,TGTTCCAGCAGCTTAGTCCCGTTGAACACTGAAGCTTTCTTT
TRBJ2-7,.,.,TRBV27,CASSLSPGLVYEQYF,TGTGCCAGCAGTTTATCGCCGGGACTCGTCTACGAGCAGTACTTC
TRBJ2-6,TRBD2,.,TRBV6-1,CASSGLAGAPHVLTF,TGTGCCAGCAGTGGACTAGCGGGGGCCCCCCACGTCCTGACTTTC
TRBJ2-7,.,.,TRBV7-9,CASSFSRQTVTLNEQYF,TGTGCCAGCAGTTTCTCCAGACAGACCGTAACCCTTAACGAGCAGTACTTC
TRBJ2-1,.,.,TRBV18,CASSPPTPGVGSQFF,TGTGCCAGCTCACCACCGACCCCGGGAGTGGGGTCGCAGTTCTTC
TRBJ2-7,.,.,TRBV6-1,CASSGRPSYEQYF,TGTGCCAGCTCCGGGAGACCCTCCTACGAGCAGTACTTC
TRBJ2-2,.,.,TRBV7-3,CASSSTGLDTGELFF,TGTGCCAGCAGCTCTACGGGACTTGACACCGGGGAGCTGTTTTTT
TRBJ2-3,TRBD2,few,TRBV5-3,CARSFVLAGGQDPADTQYF,TGTGCCAGAAGCTTTGTACTAGCGGGAGGCCAGGACCCCGCAGATACGCAGTATTTT
TRBJ2-7,.,once,TRBV4-1,CASSPGQTYEQYF,TGCGCCAGCAGTCCCGGACAGACCTACGAGCAGTACTTC
TRBJ1-3,.,.,TRBV7-9,CASSLLLSGNTIYF,TGTGCCAGCAGCTTATTACTCTCTGGAAACACCATATATTTT
TRBJ1-4,.,.,TRBV4-3,CASSQEQGPATNEKLFF,TGCGCCAGCAGCCAAGAACAGGGCCCTGCAACTAATGAAAAACTGTTTTTT
TRBJ1-2,TRBD1,.,TRBV6-6,CASSPRTGRGIYGYTF,TGTGCCAGCAGCCCGAGGACAGGGAGGGGAATATATGGCTACACCTTC
TRBJ1-4,.,.,TRBV7-9,CASSFLGTPGEKLFF,TGTGCCAGCAGCTTCCTCGGAACCCCCGGGGAAAAACTGTTTTTT
TRBJ2-2,TRBD1,.,TRBV2,CASSELWTGLGELFF,TGTGCCAGCAGTGAATTATGGACAGGCCTCGGGGAGCTGTTTTTT
TRBJ1-2,.,.,TRBV11-3,CASSLRSVEGNYGYTF,TGTGCCAGCAGCTTGAGGTCCGTGGAGGGAAACTATGGCTACACCTTC
TRBJ2-7,.,few,TRBV9,CASSVGAAPYEQYF,TGTGCCAGCAGCGTAGGTGCGGCTCCCTACGAGCAGTACTTC
TRBJ2-1,.,.,TRBV13,CASSVLDFNNEQFF,TGTGCCAGCAGTGTACTAGATTTCAACAATGAGCAGTTCTTC
TRBJ2-3,TRBD1,.,TRBV5-4,CASSLSRGLRDTQYF,TGTGCCAGCAGCTTGTCCAGGGGGCTACGGGATACGCAGTATTTT
TRBJ2-7,TRBD1,.,TRBV5-8,CASSLVLGQFSYEQYF,TGTGCCAGCAGCTTGGTTTTGGGACAGTTCTCCTACGAGCAGTACTTC
TRBJ2-7,TRBD1,.,TRBV6-5,CASSDRGGYEQYF,TGTGCCAGCAGTGACAGGGGGGGCTACGAGCAGTACTTC
TRBJ1-5,.,.,TRBV4-3,CASSQDTGWGQPQHF,TGCGCCAGCAGCCAAGATACAGGGTGGGGTCAGCCCCAGCATTTT
TRBJ1-4,.,.,TRBV7-6,CASSFFPRGPTNEKLFF,TGTGCCAGCAGCTTCTTCCCCAGGGGCCCAACTAATGAAAAACTGTTTTTT
TRBJ2-7,TRBD2,.,TRBV11-2,CASSLYRLAGGEQYF,TGTGCCAGCAGCTTGTATCGGCTAGCGGGAGGCGAGCAGTACTTC
TRBJ2-1,.,.,TRBV5-5,CASSLMSSYNEQFF,TGTGCCAGCAGCTTGATGAGCTCCTACAATGAGCAGTTCTTC
TRBJ1-1,.,once,TRBV2,CASSERRESAFF,TGTGCCAGCAGTGAGCGGAGGGAGTCGGCTTTCTTT
TRBJ1-5,.,.,TRBV6-7,CASSYVVPAGDQPQHF,TGTGCCAGCAGTTATGTCGTTCCAGCGGGAGATCAGCCCCAGCATTTT
TRBJ1-5,.,few,TRBV2,CASSDNRDNQPQHF,TGTGCCAGCAGTGATAACAGGGACAATCAGCCCCAGCATTTT
TRBJ2-6,.,once,TRBV12-2,CASRLGDSYISGGANVLTF,TGTGCAAGTCGCTTAGGGGACAGCTACATCTCTGGCGGGGCCAACGTCCTGACTTTC
TRBJ1-4,TRBD1,.,TRBV12-5,CASGFWSGGEKLFF,TGTGCTAGTGGTTTTTGGTCAGGGGGCGAAAAACTGTTTTTT
TRBJ1-2,.,.,TRBV30,CAWSPLRSYGYTF,TGTGCCTGGAGTCCACTCCGGTCTTATGGCTACACCTTC
TRBJ2-4,.,.,TRBV30,CAWSSRELAKNIQYF,TGTGCCTGGAGTTCGAGGGAGTTAGCCAAAAACATTCAGTACTTC
TRBJ2-2,TRBD1,once,TRBV6-4,CASSDGGTGPTGELFF,TGTGCCAGCAGTGACGGAGGGACAGGGCCCACCGGGGAGCTGTTTTTT
TRBJ1-1,TRBD1,.,TRBV7-6,CASSKSTGGYTEAFF,TGTGCCAGCAGCAAAAGCACAGGGGGCTACACTGAAGCTTTCTTT
TRBJ1-5,.,few,TRBV10-3,CAIRQTGRNQPQHF,TGTGCCATCAGGCAAACAGGGCGGAATCAGCCCCAGCATTTT
TRBJ1-1,TRBD1,.,TRBV2,CASREGARNTEAFF,TGTGCCAGCAGGGAGGGGGCTAGGAACACTGAAGCTTTCTTT
TRBJ2-6,.,.,TRBV7-3,CASSLGIPGAGANVLTF,TGTGCCAGCAGCTTAGGAATTCCAGGGGCTGGGGCCAACGTCCTGACTTTC
TRBJ2-7,TRBD2,once,TRBV30,CAWSSPSGYEQYF,TGTGCCTGGAGTTCCCCTAGCGGCTACGAGCAGTACTTC
TRBJ2-3,TRBD2,few,TRBV6-5,CASSFGLAGPLTQYF,TGTGCCAGCAGTTTCGGACTAGCGGGGCCTCTTACGCAGTATTTT
TRBJ1-2,TRBD1,.,TRBV7-2,CASSPWTGTNYGYTF,TGTGCCAGCAGCCCCTGGACAGGAACTAACTATGGCTACACCTTC
TRBJ1-1,.,.,TRBV20-1,CSASGGLEAFF,TGCAGTGCTAGTGGAGGGCTTGAAGCTTTCTTT
TRBJ1-1,TRBD1,.,TRBV19,CASSISGGLTEAFF,TGTGCCAGTAGTATATCAGGGGGCCTTACTGAAGCTTTCTTT
TRBJ1-1,.,.,TRBV7-9,CASSLGRPNTEAFF,TGTGCCAGCAGCTTAGGGCGGCCTAACACTGAAGCTTTCTTT
TRBJ2-2,TRBD1,.,TRBV2,CASSETGDSYTGELFF,TGTGCCAGCAGTGAAACAGGGGACAGTTACACCGGGGAGCTGTTTTTT
TRBJ1-5,.,.,TRBV7-2,CASSQGSYSNQPQHF,TGTGCCAGCAGCCAGGGGTCGTATAGCAATCAGCCCCAGCATTTT
TRBJ2-1,.,few,TRBV6-6,CASAGRNEQFF,TGTGCCAGCGCAGGTCGCAATGAGCAGTTCTTC
TRBJ2-7,TRBD1,.,TRBV19,CASSHPGQGFYEQYF,TGTGCCAGTAGTCACCCGGGACAGGGGTTCTACGAGCAGTACTTC
TRBJ1-1,.,.,TRBV29-1,CSVEGLPNTEAFF,TGCAGCGTTGAAGGACTTCCCAACACTGAAGCTTTCTTT
TRBJ2-1,TRBD2,.,TRBV10-3,CAISPSGTSGYNEQFF,TGTGCCATCAGTCCATCCGGGACTAGCGGGTACAATGAGCAGTTCTTC
TRBJ2-1,TRBD2,.,TRBV4-2,CASSLNVGLAGAEQFF,TGTGCCAGCAGTTTAAACGTCGGACTAGCGGGAGCTGAGCAGTTCTTC
TRBJ1-2,.,few,TRBV7-2,CASSLGSGGDYGYTF,TGTGCCAGCAGCTTAGGTTCCGGGGGGGACTATGGCTACACCTTC